This T cell receptor beta chain was retrieved from a study of T cell responses to AZD1222 COVID-19 vaccine. Background on the study: Combined were second doses at about 4 or about 12 weeks.

This CDR3 contains 12 residues. Germline V gene data show CDR1 as SQVTM and CDR2 as ANQGSEA. V lost 4 bases and J 6 bases, leaving 12 bases between the germline ends. Study-wide findings and caveats: Clonal diversity may have been underestimated in mostly white British donors. Only 5 or 6 individuals given AZD1222 were seropositive at baseline. Among vaccine-associated CD4 TCRs, coverage spanned spike, with dominance at 160-218 and 743-854.

Method: immunoSEQ multiplex PCR; TCRdb's copy keeps in-frame clones and lacks some. The table shows 80,000 to 95,000 clones, with 85% to 90% occurring only once. This clone showed up just a few times. Its antigen is undetermined. The TCR comes from an adult in good health. The chain joins TRBV29-1 to TRBJ1-2; tentatively, D is TRBD1 (6 bases). Sequenced material: peripheral blood, taken on day 0 of AZD1222 vaccination. CDR3 region: CSVGGQADGYTF. DNA of the CDR3: TGCAGCGTTGGGGGACAAGCCGATGGCTACACCTTC.